Listed here are 32 T cell receptor beta chains from one sample, sequenced in a study of cytomegalovirus exposure and HLA in healthy donors. Researchers ran the PCR with 60 Vbeta and 13 Jbeta primers. Profiled with immunoSEQ multiplex PCR; TCRdb holds only in-frame clones, not every one. The sample includes about 130,000 clones. The sequenced material came from PBMCs. These receptors were taken from a woman aged 55-70 years in good health and CMV-seronegative.

V usage is TRBV19 and J usage is TRBJ1-3; D not certain. Per the germline V gene, CDR1 is LNHDA and CDR2 is SQIVND (reference sequence). The CDR3 consists of 14 residues. Trimming removed 4 bases at V and 0 bases at J, with 7 bases between. In DNA, the CDR3 is TGTGCCAGTAGTACCTCGGTCTCTGGAAACACCATATATTTT. It specifies CASSTSVSGNTIYF.

The chain uses TRBV6-4 and TRBJ2-7; a weak D match, TRBD2 (7 bases). CDR3 length equals 14 residues. Trimming left V 4 bases short and J 3 bases short, with 13 bases between. Per germline, CDR1 MRHNA and CDR2 SNTAGT. The DNA for the CDR3 is TGTGCCAGCAGTGCCCAGCGGGACAACTACGAGCAGTACTTC. This encodes CASSAQRDNYEQYF.

The rearrangement links TRBV29-1 to TRBJ2-6; TRBD2 is a possible D gene (5 bases). Trimming took off 4 bases at V and 2 bases at J, with 6 bases between the two ends. The CDR3 consists of 13 residues. Germline V CDR1 and CDR2: SQVTM, ANQGSEA. The chain's CDR3 is CSVAGAGANVLTF. The CDR3 DNA is TGCAGCGTTGCCGGGGCTGGGGCCAACGTCCTGACTTTC.

The V and J genes are TRBV6-5 and TRBJ1-5, with D uncertain. The ends were cut back, 2 bases at V and 10 bases at J, with 15 bases in the middle. The CDR3 runs to 14 residues. Looked up from germline, CDR1 is MNHEY and CDR2 is SVGAGI. The CDR3 DNA follows: TGTGCCAGCAGTTACGCAGGTTCTATGTTTCCCCAGCATTTT. It is translated as CASSYAGSMFPQHF.

V is TRBV7-2 and J is TRBJ1-2; D gene uncertain. Germline lookup yields CDR1 SGHTA and CDR2 FQGNSA. The CDR3 loop spans 14 amino acids. The V gene lost 3 bases and the J gene lost 1 base, with 9 bases spanning the gap. The CDR3 sequence: CASSFTEFNYGYTF. The CDR3 DNA reads as TGTGCCAGCAGCTTTACAGAATTTAACTATGGCTACACCTTC. The full variable domain, in which reference TRBV7-2 and TRBJ1-2 provide the parts outside the CDR3, is GAGVSQSPSNKVTEKGKDVELRCDPISGHTALYWYRQSLGQGLEFLIYFQGNSAPDKSGLPSDRFSAERTGGSVSTLTIQRTQQEDSAVYLCASSFTEFNYGYTFGSGTRLTVV.

The V and J genes are TRBV12-2 and TRBJ2-4; the table's D call, TRBD1, has no DNA check behind it. TRBV12-2 is annotated as a pseudogene. There are 18 residues in the CDR3. CDR3 in amino acids: CASRLANGQDLAKNIQYF. CDR3 nucleotides: TGTGCAAGTCGCTTAGCGAATGGACAGGACCTAGCCAAAAACATTCAGTACTTC.

This chain joins TRBV5-1 and TRBJ2-5; 10 bases align to TRBD2. J lost 2 bases, V lost 4 bases, and 5 bases had no gene match. The CDR3 contains 15 residues. Germline CDR1 is SGHRS and CDR2 is YFSETQ. The CDR3, as DNA: TGCGCCAGCAGCACACTAGCGGGGTTACAAGAGACCCAGTACTTC. Protein product: CASSTLAGLQETQYF.

CDR3 nucleotide sequence: TGTGCCAGCAGCCAAGGTGGGGGGGCGTACGAGCAGTACTTC. It encodes CASSQGGGAYEQYF. The J gene is TRBJ2-7, the V gene TRBV14; perhaps TRBD2 as D (7 bases). V lost 1 base and J lost 4, with 11 bases in between. CDR3 length equals 14 residues. CDR1 is SGHDN, CDR2 FVKESK, per germline.

V and J are TRBV4-1 and TRBJ2-2; the D gene is possibly TRBD1 (5 bases). The CDR3 consists of 17 residues. Germline V gene lookup returns CDR1 MGHRA and CDR2 YSYEKL. The V end was cut by 2 bases, the J end by 1 base, with 14 bases between. Here the CDR3 reads CASSQPRWQGNTGELFF. The CDR3 region has the DNA TGCGCCAGCAGCCAACCTAGGTGGCAGGGGAACACCGGGGAGCTGTTTTTT.

The chain links TRBV25-1 to TRBJ2-1; perhaps TRBD2 as D (5 bases). CDR3 size: 16 residues. Trimming left V 2 bases short and J 4 bases short, with 15 bases between. Germline V lookup: CDR1 MGHDK, CDR2 SYGVNS. CDR3 nucleotide sequence: TGTGCCAGCAGTGAACCCACGGGGTCAATTTACAATGAGCAGTTCTTC. This translates into CASSEPTGSIYNEQFF. Variable domain in full (rest from reference TRBV25-1 and TRBJ2-1): EADIYQTPRYLVIGTGKKITLECSQTMGHDKMYWYQQDPGMELHLIHYSYGVNSTEKGDLSSESTVSRIRTEHFPLTLESARPSHTSQYLCASSEPTGSIYNEQFFGPGTRLTVL.

V usage is TRBV7-9 and J usage is TRBJ2-1, with TRBD1 matching over 11 bases. Per germline, CDR1 SEHNR and CDR2 FQNEAQ (reference sequence). Unmatched junction bases numbered 3, after V lost 1 base and J lost 1 base. CDR3 length: 17 residues. The CDR3 protein is CASSLVGTGGSYNEQFF. CDR3 coding DNA: TGTGCCAGCAGCTTAGTGGGGACAGGGGGATCCTACAATGAGCAGTTCTTC.

The chain joins TRBV28 to TRBJ1-2; TRBD1 matches 7 bases. Unmatched junction bases numbered 11, after V lost 4 bases and J lost 6 bases. Germline assignment: CDR1 MDHEN and CDR2 SYDVKM. The CDR3 has 15 amino acids. In nucleotides, the CDR3 is TGTGCCAGCAGTTCGTCGACAGGGCTGCGGAATGGCTACACCTTC. Amino acid sequence: CASSSSTGLRNGYTF.

V and J are TRBV2 and TRBJ2-5; the D is unclear. Trimming removed 10 bases from V and 2 bases from J, with 8 bases in between. CDR1 and CDR2 (germline): SNHLY, FYNNEI. The CDR3 has 11 amino acids. The CDR3 region has the DNA TGTGCCACCCGACAACAAGAGACCCAGTACTTC. Its translation is CATRQQETQYF.

This rearrangement joins TRBV2 to TRBJ2-1; 11 bases align to TRBD1. CDR3 length: 16 amino acids. Germline V lookup: CDR1 SNHLY, CDR2 FYNNEI. V lost 8 bases, J lost 5 bases, and 11 bases stayed unmatched. The CDR3 spells CASQWIGTGGNNEQFF. CDR3 nucleotides: TGTGCCAGCCAGTGGATCGGGACAGGGGGAAACAATGAGCAGTTCTTC.

This rearrangement joins TRBV7-9 to TRBJ2-3, with 14 bases identical to TRBD2. There are 16 residues in the CDR3. V shed 1 base, J shed 3 bases, and the junction held 0 bases outside the gene matches. The V gene's germline CDR1 is SEHNR and CDR2 FQNEAQ (reference sequence). CDR3 coding DNA: TGTGCCAGCAGCTTAGGACTAGCGGGGGGGACAGATACGCAGTATTTT. Translation gives CASSLGLAGGTDTQYF.

The chain uses TRBV7-2 and TRBJ2-3; D possibly corresponds to TRBD1 (7 bases). Trimming pared 1 base from V and 6 bases from J, leaving 17 bases between. The length of the CDR3 is 16 residues. Germline V gene sequence: CDR1 SGHTA, CDR2 FQGNSA. CDR3 bases: TGTGCCAGCAGCTTAGTGGGAAAGACAGGGAGGGATACGCAGTATTTT. It encodes CASSLVGKTGRDTQYF.

The rearrangement joins TRBV29-1 to TRBJ2-1; TRBD2 matches at 7 bases. Germline values: CDR1 SQVTM, CDR2 ANQGSEA. The CDR3 has 17 amino acids. V shed 2 bases and J 0 bases; nucleotides not matched to a gene: 10. This CDR3 is CSVETLGGGRSYNEQFF. Written as DNA, the CDR3 is TGCAGCGTTGAAACATTGGGCGGGGGACGCTCCTACAATGAGCAGTTCTTC.

The CDR3 here is CASSVGLAGVGETQYF. DNA of the CDR3: TGTGCCAGCAGCGTAGGGCTAGCGGGAGTGGGAGAGACCCAGTACTTC. The chain has TRBV9 and TRBJ2-5; 10 nucleotides align to TRBD2. The J segment lost 4 bases and the V segment lost 0 bases, leaving 6 bases of the junction unmatched. The CDR3 extends over 16 amino acids. The germline gives CDR1 SGDLS, CDR2 YYNGEE.

V usage is TRBV19 and J usage is TRBJ1-6; perhaps TRBD1 as D (5 bases). CDR3 length equals 14 residues. CDR1 LNHDA and CDR2 SQIVND come from the germline V gene (reference sequence). Deletions cut 6 bases from V and 7 bases from J, with 13 bases between. Here the CDR3 reads CASSSTARNSPLHF. Here the CDR3 DNA reads TGTGCCAGTAGCTCGACAGCTAGAAATTCACCCCTCCACTTT.

The gene calls are TRBV19 and TRBJ1-5; D not resolved. The CDR3 is 14 amino acids. Trimming took 6 bases from V and 7 from J, leaving 16 bases between them. Germline loops: CDR1 LNHDA, CDR2 SQIVND (reference sequence). The CDR3 DNA reads TGTGCCAGTAGCGCGGGCCAACCCATGCAGCCCCAGCATTTT. It translates to CASSAGQPMQPQHF. The variable domain in full, with the rest retrieved from reference TRBV19 and TRBJ1-5, is DGGITQSPKYLFRKEGQNVTLSCEQNLNHDAMYWYRQDPGQGLRLIYYSQIVNDFQKGDIAEGYSVSREKKESFPLTVTSAQKNPTAFYLCASSAGQPMQPQHFGDGTRLSIL.

The genes are TRBV19 and TRBJ2-7; 8 bases line up with TRBD2. The V segment lost 3 bases and the J segment 2 bases; nucleotides outside the gene matches: 3. The germline V gene encodes CDR1 LNHDA and CDR2 SQIVND (reference sequence). The CDR3 is 14 residues long. The CDR3 sequence: CASSIFSGAYEQYF. The CDR3 DNA is TGTGCCAGTAGTATTTTTAGCGGGGCCTACGAGCAGTACTTC. The full variable domain, rest sourced from reference TRBV19 and TRBJ2-7, is DGGITQSPKYLFRKEGQNVTLSCEQNLNHDAMYWYRQDPGQGLRLIYYSQIVNDFQKGDIAEGYSVSREKKESFPLTVTSAQKNPTAFYLCASSIFSGAYEQYFGPGTRLTVT.

The chain combines TRBV13 with TRBJ2-3, with a possible D match to TRBD2 (6 bases). Trimming stripped 3 bases from V and 4 bases from J, with 11 bases between. The CDR3 runs 14 residues. Per germline, CDR1 PRHDT and CDR2 FYEKMQ (reference sequence). The CDR3, as DNA: TGTGCCAGCAGCTTTAGACTAGGCGCAGATACGCAGTATTTT. Translated, it gives CASSFRLGADTQYF.

The V and J genes are TRBV19 and TRBJ1-1; TRBD1 is a possible D gene (5 bases). V lost 1 base to trimming and J lost 8 bases, with 11 bases between them. From germline, CDR1 is LNHDA and CDR2 SQIVND (reference sequence). This CDR3 has 13 residues. The CDR3 nucleotides read TGTGCCAGTAGTATAGGACAGCTAACGGAAGCTTTCTTT. This gives the protein CASSIGQLTEAFF.

This chain joins TRBV27 and TRBJ1-1; possibly TRBD1 for D (6 bases). There are 14 residues in the CDR3. Germline-derived CDR1 and CDR2 are MNHEY and SMNVEV (reference sequence). Trimming removed 6 bases at V and 5 bases at J, with 16 bases between. CDR3 loop: CASRWGQGRTEAFF. Written as DNA, the CDR3 is TGTGCCAGCAGATGGGGGCAGGGTCGAACTGAAGCTTTCTTT.

DNA of the CDR3: TGCGCCAGCAGCTTGGCGAGCACCGGGGAGCTGTTTTTT. It specifies CASSLASTGELFF. This chain connects TRBV5-1 to TRBJ2-2, with D unresolved. The CDR3 contains 13 residues. V lost 0 bases and J lost 4, with 4 bases in between. Per the germline V gene, CDR1 is SGHRS and CDR2 is YFSETQ.

Notes on this clone: The sample holds other DNA sequences that translate to the same CDR3. V usage is TRBV7-3 and J usage is TRBJ1-1, with D hard to call. Germline CDR1 is SGHTA and CDR2 is FQGTGA. The CDR3 has 13 residues. The ends were cut back, 2 bases at V and 1 base at J, with 5 bases in the middle. The CDR3, as DNA: TGTGCCAGCAGCTTACAGGCGAACACTGAAGCTTTCTTT. The encoded protein is CASSLQANTEAFF.

The V gene is TRBV19, the J gene TRBJ1-5, with D unclear. The V end lost 1 base, the J end lost 2 bases, and 6 bases lay between the germline ends. CDR1 and CDR2 from the germline V gene are LNHDA and SQIVND (reference sequence). The CDR3 contains 14 residues. The CDR3 region has the DNA TGTGCCAGTAGTATAGGGCACCGCAATCAGCCCCAGCATTTT. Protein product: CASSIGHRNQPQHF.

The chain recombines TRBV19 with TRBJ1-2; D is unresolved. The CDR3 length is 14 residues. Germline V gene lookup returns CDR1 LNHDA and CDR2 SQIVND (reference sequence). V dropped 3 bases and J dropped 7 bases, with 15 bases sitting between them. DNA of the CDR3: TGTGCCAGTAGTATTGGGCTGAGCTCCTCTGGCTACACCTTC. It is translated as CASSIGLSSSGYTF.

Details on this clone: The germline gene is not matched at one end of the junction; a read error may be the cause. The gene calls are TRBV5-1 and TRBJ2-1, with 10 bases aligning to TRBD1. Per germline, CDR1 SGHRS and CDR2 YFSETQ. The CDR3 is 19 residues long. The CDR3 DNA reads TGCGCCAGCATCTTGGAGGATGACAGGGGGCCAAGCTCCTACAATGAGCAGTTCTTC. It yields the protein CASILEDDRGPSSYNEQFF.

V gene TRBV4-2 combines with J gene TRBJ2-5; 14 nucleotides agree with TRBD2. The V segment lost 1 base and the J segment 0 bases; nucleotides outside the gene matches: 4. Germline CDR1 is LGHNA and CDR2 is YNFKEQ. The CDR3 is 18 residues long. As DNA, the CDR3 is TGTGCCAGCAGCCAAGGACTAGCGGGAGGGCCTAACCAAGAGACCCAGTACTTC. This codes for CASSQGLAGGPNQETQYF.

The rearrangement links TRBV6-4 to TRBJ2-7; D is uncertain. CDR3 length equals 12 residues. Germline V gene sequence: CDR1 MRHNA, CDR2 SNTAGT. Deletions cut 6 bases from V and 1 base from J, with 7 bases between. In nucleotides, the CDR3 is TGTGCCAGCAGGGGCCGTTCCTACGAGCAGTACTTC. Protein sequence: CASRGRSYEQYF.

This chain connects TRBV7-2 to TRBJ2-4, with a possible D match to TRBD1 (6 bases). The V end was cut by 5 bases, the J end by 6 bases, with 11 bases between. This CDR3 has 13 residues. Per germline, CDR1 SGHTA and CDR2 FQGNSA. CDR3 amino acids: CASSRDKGNIQYF. The CDR3 region has the DNA TGTGCCAGCAGCAGGGACAAGGGAAACATTCAGTACTTC.